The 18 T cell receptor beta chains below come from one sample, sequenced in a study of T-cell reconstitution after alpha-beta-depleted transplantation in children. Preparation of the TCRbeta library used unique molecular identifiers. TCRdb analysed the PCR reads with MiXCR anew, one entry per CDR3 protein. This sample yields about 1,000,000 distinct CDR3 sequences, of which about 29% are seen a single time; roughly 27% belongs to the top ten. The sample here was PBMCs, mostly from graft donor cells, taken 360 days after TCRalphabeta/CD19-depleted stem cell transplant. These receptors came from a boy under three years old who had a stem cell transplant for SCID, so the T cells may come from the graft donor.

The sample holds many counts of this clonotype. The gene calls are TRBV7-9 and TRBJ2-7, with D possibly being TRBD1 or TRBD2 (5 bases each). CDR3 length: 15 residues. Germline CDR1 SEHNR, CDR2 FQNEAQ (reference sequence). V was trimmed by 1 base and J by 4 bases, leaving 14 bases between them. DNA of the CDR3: TGTGCCAGCAGCTTAGGGTGGGGGAGAGAGTACGAGCAGTACTTC. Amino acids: CASSLGWGREYEQYF. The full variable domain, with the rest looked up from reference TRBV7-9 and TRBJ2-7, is DTGVSQNPRHKITKRGQNVTFRCDPISEHNRLYWYRQTLGQGPEFLTYFQNEAQLEKSRLLSDRFSAERPKGSFSTLEIQRTEQGDSAMYLCASSLGWGREYEQYFGPGTRLTVT.

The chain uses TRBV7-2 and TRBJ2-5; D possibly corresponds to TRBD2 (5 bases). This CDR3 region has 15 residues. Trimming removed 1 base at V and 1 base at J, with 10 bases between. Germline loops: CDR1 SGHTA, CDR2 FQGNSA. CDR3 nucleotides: TGTGCCAGCAGCTTAGAAGGACTTATCCAAGAGACCCAGTACTTC. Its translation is CASSLEGLIQETQYF.

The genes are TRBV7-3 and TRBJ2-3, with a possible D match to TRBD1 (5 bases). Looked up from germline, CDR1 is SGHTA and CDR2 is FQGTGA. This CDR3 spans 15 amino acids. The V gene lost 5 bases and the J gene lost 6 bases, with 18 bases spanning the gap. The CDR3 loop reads CASSRLGGRVDTQYF. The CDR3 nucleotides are TGTGCCAGCAGCCGTTTGGGCGGCAGGGTGGATACGCAGTATTTT.

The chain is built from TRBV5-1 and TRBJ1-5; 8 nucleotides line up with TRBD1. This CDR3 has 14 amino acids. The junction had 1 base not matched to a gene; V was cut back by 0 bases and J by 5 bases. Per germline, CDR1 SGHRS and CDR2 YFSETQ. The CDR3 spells CASSLEGQDQPQHF. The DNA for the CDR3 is TGCGCCAGCAGCTTGGAGGGACAGGATCAGCCCCAGCATTTT.

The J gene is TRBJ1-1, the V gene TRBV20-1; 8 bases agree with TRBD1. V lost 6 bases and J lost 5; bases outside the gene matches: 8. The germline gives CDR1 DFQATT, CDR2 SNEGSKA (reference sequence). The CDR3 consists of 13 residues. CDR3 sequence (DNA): TGCAGTGCGCCGCAGGGGGCCCGAACTGAAGCTTTCTTT. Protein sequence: CSAPQGARTEAFF.

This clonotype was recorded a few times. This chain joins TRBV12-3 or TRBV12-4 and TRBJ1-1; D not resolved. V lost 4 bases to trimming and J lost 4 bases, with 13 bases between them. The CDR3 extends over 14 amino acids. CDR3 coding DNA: TGTGCCAGCAGTTACGAGGCTCAGAGCACTGAAGCTTTCTTT. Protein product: CASSYEAQSTEAFF.

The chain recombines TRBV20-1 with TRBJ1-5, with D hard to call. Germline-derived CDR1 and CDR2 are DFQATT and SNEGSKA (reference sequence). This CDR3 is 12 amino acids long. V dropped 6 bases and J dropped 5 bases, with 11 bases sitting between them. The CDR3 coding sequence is TGCAGTGCCAGGACTGGAGATCAGCCCCAGCATTTT. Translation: CSARTGDQPQHF.

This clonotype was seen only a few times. The CDR3 here is CSARRGTGNNSPLHF. Here the CDR3 DNA reads TGCAGTGCTAGGCGGGGGACCGGGAATAATTCACCCCTCCACTTT. This chain joins TRBV20-1 and TRBJ1-6; weak D call: TRBD1 (5 bases). V lost 3 bases and J lost 5, with 14 bases in between. Germline loops: CDR1 DFQATT, CDR2 SNEGSKA (reference sequence). CDR3 length: 15 amino acids.

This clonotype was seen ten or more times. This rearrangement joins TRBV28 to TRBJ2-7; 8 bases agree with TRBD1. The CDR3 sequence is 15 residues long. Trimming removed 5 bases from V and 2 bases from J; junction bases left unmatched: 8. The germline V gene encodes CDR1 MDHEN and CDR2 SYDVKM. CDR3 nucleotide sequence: TGTGCCAGCAGTGCCCCCCCAGGGGGCGCCTACGAGCAGTACTTC. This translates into CASSAPPGGAYEQYF.

CDR3 in DNA: TGTGCTAGTGGTCCGGGGGACTATAATGAGCAGTTCTTC. This codes for CASGPGDYNEQFF. The chain uses TRBV12-5 and TRBJ2-1; 7 nucleotides match TRBD2. The trim removed 5 bases at V and 7 bases at J, leaving 5 bases unmatched. Per germline, CDR1 LGHNT and CDR2 FRNRAP. The CDR3 length is 13 residues.

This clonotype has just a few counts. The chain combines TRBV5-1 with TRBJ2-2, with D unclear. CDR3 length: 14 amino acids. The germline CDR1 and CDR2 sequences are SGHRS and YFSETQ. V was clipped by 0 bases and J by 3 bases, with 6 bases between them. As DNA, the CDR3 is TGCGCCAGCAGCTTGGTGGCTTACACCGGGGAGCTGTTTTTT. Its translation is CASSLVAYTGELFF. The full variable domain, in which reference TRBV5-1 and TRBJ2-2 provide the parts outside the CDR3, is KAGVTQTPRYLIKTRGQQVTLSCSPISGHRSVSWYQQTPGQGLQFLFEYFSETQRNKGNFPGRFSGRQFSNSRSEMNVSTLELGDSALYLCASSLVAYTGELFFGEGSRLTVL.

CDR3: CASSVDRGPGNTIYF. In nucleotides, the CDR3 is TGTGCCAGCAGCGTAGACAGGGGTCCTGGAAACACCATATATTTT. V gene TRBV9 combines with J gene TRBJ1-3; 7 nucleotides line up with TRBD1. CDR1 SGDLS and CDR2 YYNGEE come from the germline V gene. J lost 2 bases, V lost 0 bases, and 2 bases had no gene match. The CDR3 loop spans 15 amino acids.

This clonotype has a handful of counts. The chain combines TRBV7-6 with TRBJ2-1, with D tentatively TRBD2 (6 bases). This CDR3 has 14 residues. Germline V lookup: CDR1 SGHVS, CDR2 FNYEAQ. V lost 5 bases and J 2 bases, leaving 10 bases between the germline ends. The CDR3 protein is CASSEWGAYNEQFF. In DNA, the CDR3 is TGTGCCAGCAGCGAATGGGGGGCCTACAATGAGCAGTTCTTC.

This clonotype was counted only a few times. The CDR3 bases are TGTGCCAGCAGCTTAAACCCTGGGACAGCGACAGATACGCAGTATTTT. Amino acids: CASSLNPGTATDTQYF. The genes are TRBV7-2 and TRBJ2-3; 7 positions agree with TRBD1. V lost 2 bases to trimming and J lost 3 bases; unmatched junction nucleotides: 8. The germline gives CDR1 SGHTA, CDR2 FQGNSA. The CDR3 is 16 amino acids.

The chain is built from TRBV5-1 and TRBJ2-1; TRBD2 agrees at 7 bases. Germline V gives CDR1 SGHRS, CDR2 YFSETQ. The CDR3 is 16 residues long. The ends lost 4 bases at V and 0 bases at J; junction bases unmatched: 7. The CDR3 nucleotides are TGCGCCAGCAGCCCAAGACTAGCCCCCTCCTACAATGAGCAGTTCTTC. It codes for CASSPRLAPSYNEQFF.

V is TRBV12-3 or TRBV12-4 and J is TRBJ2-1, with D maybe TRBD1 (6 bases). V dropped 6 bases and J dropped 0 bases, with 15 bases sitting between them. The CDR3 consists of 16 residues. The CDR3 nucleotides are TGTGCCAGCAGATATACAGGGTCCAGCTCCTACAATGAGCAGTTCTTC. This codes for CASRYTGSSSYNEQFF.

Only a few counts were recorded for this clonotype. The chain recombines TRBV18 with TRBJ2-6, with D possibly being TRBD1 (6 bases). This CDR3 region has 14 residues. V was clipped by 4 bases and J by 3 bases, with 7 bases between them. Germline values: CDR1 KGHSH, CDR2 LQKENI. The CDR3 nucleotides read TGTGCCAGCTCACAGGGGGTTGGGGCCAACGTCCTGACTTTC. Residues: CASSQGVGANVLTF. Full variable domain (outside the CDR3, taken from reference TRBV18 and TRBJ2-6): NAGVMQNPRHLVRRRGQEARLRCSPMKGHSHVYWYRQLPEEGLKFMVYLQKENIIDESGMPKERFSAEFPKEGPSILRIQQVVRGDSAAYFCASSQGVGANVLTFGAGSRLTVL.

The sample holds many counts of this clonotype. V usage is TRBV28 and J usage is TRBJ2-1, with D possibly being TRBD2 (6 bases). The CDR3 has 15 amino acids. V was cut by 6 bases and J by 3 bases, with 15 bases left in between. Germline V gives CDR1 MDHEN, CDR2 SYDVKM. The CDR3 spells CASRPTSSGYNEQFF. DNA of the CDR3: TGTGCCAGCAGGCCTACTAGCTCCGGCTACAATGAGCAGTTCTTC.